A single sample is the source of the 19 T cell receptor beta chains below, sequenced in a study of T cell responses to AZD1222 COVID-19 vaccine. Profiling relied on immunoSEQ multiplex PCR, and the TCRdb table lists in-frame clones only, not all of them. The sample comprises over 120,000 clones, around 83% of which are singletons, and approximately 5% rests with the top ten. Sequenced here: peripheral blood, sampled 28 days after the second AZD1222 dose. All receptors derive from an adult who received the AZD1222 COVID-19 vaccine.

The chain is built from TRBV12-3 or TRBV12-4 and TRBJ1-2; 7 bases are a match to TRBD1. V lost 8 bases, J lost 3 bases, and 6 bases stayed unmatched. The CDR3 spans 13 residues. CDR3 coding DNA: TGTGCCAGCTTTACAGGGGTCTACTATGGCTACACCTTC. It is translated as CASFTGVYYGYTF.

The CDR3 region is CASSLATPGLRADTQYF. DNA of the CDR3: TGCGCCAGCAGCCTCGCGACCCCAGGGTTGAGGGCAGATACGCAGTATTTT. The V and J genes are TRBV4-1 and TRBJ2-3; perhaps D is TRBD1 or TRBD2 (5 bases each). This CDR3 contains 17 residues. Germline CDR1 is MGHRA and CDR2 is YSYEKL. Trimming shortened V by 4 bases and J by 4 bases, and 21 bases separated the two germline ends.

Note on this clone: A junction boundary mismatches the germline segment, possibly from a read error. The chain is built from TRBV7-7 and TRBJ2-3; D unresolved. Germline V gene sequence: CDR1 SSHAT, CDR2 FNYEAQ (reference sequence). The CDR3 spans 15 residues. CDR3 region: CASSLEWGNTDTQYF. CDR3 sequence (DNA): TGTGCTAGCAGCTTAGAGTGGGGAAACACAGATACGCAGTATTTT.

This clone was counted only a few times. The chain has TRBV18 and TRBJ1-1, with 10 bases lining up with TRBD1. The V gene end was trimmed by 2 bases and the J gene end by 0 bases; junction bases not matched to a gene: 3. In germline, CDR1 is KGHSH, CDR2 LQKENI. This CDR3 has 16 residues. This chain's CDR3 is CASSPLTGGMNTEAFF. The CDR3 region has the DNA TGTGCCAGCTCACCATTGACAGGGGGCATGAACACTGAAGCTTTCTTT.

The CDR3 is CASSLRVGLQLADTQYF. The CDR3 DNA follows: TGTGCCAGCAGCTTAAGGGTGGGACTACAATTAGCAGATACGCAGTATTTT. V and J are TRBV28 and TRBJ2-3; TRBD2 aligns across 7 bases. V gave up 6 bases and J gave up 4 bases; unmatched junction bases: 16. This CDR3 contains 17 residues. Germline loops: CDR1 MDHEN, CDR2 SYDVKM.

This chain connects TRBV19 to TRBJ1-6; D is unclear. Germline CDR1 reads LNHDA; CDR2 reads SQIVND (reference sequence). The CDR3 sequence is 15 residues long. The V end was cut by 6 bases, the J end by 10 bases, with 19 bases between. The CDR3 bases are TGTGCCAGTAGACAGAGCATCACGCCAGCATCACCCCTCCACTTT. It codes for CASRQSITPASPLHF.

The V gene is TRBV19, the J gene TRBJ2-7; D possibly matches TRBD1 or TRBD2 (6 bases each). CDR1 is LNHDA and CDR2 is SQIVND in the germline V gene (reference sequence). V lost 9 bases to trimming and J lost 1 base, with 16 bases between them. The CDR3 totals 14 residues. The CDR3 DNA reads TGTGCCAGAAAAGACGAGGGGGGATCCTACGAGCAGTACTTC. It is translated as CARKDEGGSYEQYF. Complete variable domain (other parts from reference TRBV19 and TRBJ2-7): DGGITQSPKYLFRKEGQNVTLSCEQNLNHDAMYWYRQDPGQGLRLIYYSQIVNDFQKGDIAEGYSVSREKKESFPLTVTSAQKNPTAFYLCARKDEGGSYEQYFGPGTRLTVT.

The chain recombines TRBV30 with TRBJ1-2; 7 nucleotides match TRBD1. The CDR3 consists of 14 residues. Trimming removed 5 bases from V and 5 bases from J; junction bases left unmatched: 11. CDR1 is GTSNPN, CDR2 SVGIG, per germline (reference sequence). The CDR3 DNA reads TGTGCCTGGGCCCGCGGAGGGGGCGGGTATGGCTACACCTTC. This gives the protein CAWARGGGGYGYTF.

J is TRBJ1-4 and V is TRBV6-5; D call uncertain. Germline V gene data show CDR1 as MNHEY and CDR2 as SVGAGI. V was cut by 7 bases and J by 6 bases, with 9 bases left in between. This CDR3 region has 12 residues. In DNA, the CDR3 is TGTGCCAGCACCCCTACCTATGAAAAACTGTTTTTT. Residues: CASTPTYEKLFF.

The chain recombines TRBV18 with TRBJ1-1, with D maybe TRBD1 (6 bases). Germline CDR1 is KGHSH and CDR2 is LQKENI. V lost 6 bases, J lost 4 bases, and 12 bases lay in between. CDR3 length equals 13 residues. As DNA, the CDR3 is TGTGCCAGCTCCACTGACAGGTTCACTGAAGCTTTCTTT. Protein product: CASSTDRFTEAFF.

The gene calls are TRBV28 and TRBJ1-5, with D unresolved. There are 12 residues in the CDR3. Between the trimmed V and J ends, which lost 7 bases and 7 bases, there was a span of 11 bases. Looked up from germline, CDR1 is MDHEN and CDR2 is SYDVKM. The CDR3 DNA is TGTGCCAGCAATCTTGGTGGGCAGCCCCAGCATTTT. Translation gives CASNLGGQPQHF.

The count of this clone is one. This chain uses TRBV7-2 with TRBJ1-5; no firm D call. Trimming left V 3 bases short and J 5 bases short, with 8 bases between. The CDR3 is 13 amino acids. Germline CDR1 is SGHTA and CDR2 is FQGNSA. The CDR3 is CASSFDRYQPQHF. The CDR3 DNA follows: TGTGCCAGCAGCTTTGATCGGTATCAGCCCCAGCATTTT.

This chain uses TRBV6-5 with TRBJ1-2, with D possibly TRBD1 on 5 matching bases. Deletions cut 7 bases from V and 2 bases from J, with 11 bases between. The CDR3 is 13 amino acids. Germline CDR1 reads MNHEY; CDR2 reads SVGAGI. DNA of the CDR3: TGTGCCAGCAATAGACAGATCAACTATGGCTACACCTTC. As protein: CASNRQINYGYTF.

The count of this clone is one. CDR3 nucleotide sequence: TGTGCCATCAGTGAGCCGGGGCAGTTCAAGTACTTC. Amino acids: CAISEPGQFKYF. The chain uses TRBV10-3 and TRBJ2-7; TRBD1 or TRBD2 may be the D gene (5 bases each). Trimming took off 2 bases at V and 11 bases at J, with 13 bases between the two ends. The CDR3 extends over 12 amino acids. Germline V gene lookup returns CDR1 ENHRY and CDR2 SYGVKD.

The chain uses TRBV25-1 and TRBJ2-7; D is possibly TRBD2 (6 bases). Germline CDR1 reads MGHDK; CDR2 reads SYGVNS. Trimming stripped 5 bases from V and 0 bases from J, with 14 bases between. The CDR3 sequence is 15 residues long. The CDR3 nucleotides read TGTGCCAGCAGTAAGGACTACCCTCGCTCCTACGAGCAGTACTTC. Translating gives CASSKDYPRSYEQYF.

This clone was seen a single time. The rearrangement joins TRBV4-1 to TRBJ1-2; D perhaps matches TRBD1 (6 bases). The CDR3 is 13 amino acids. V lost 5 bases, J lost 8 bases, and 15 bases lay in between. Germline V gives CDR1 MGHRA, CDR2 YSYEKL. This CDR3 is CASSEMGGEGYTF. The DNA for the CDR3 is TGCGCCAGCAGCGAGATGGGGGGCGAAGGCTACACCTTC.

This clone occurred a few times. This chain joins TRBV7-6 and TRBJ1-1, with 11 bases lining up with TRBD1. Looked up from germline, CDR1 is SGHVS and CDR2 is FNYEAQ. Trimming removed 5 bases from V and 4 bases from J; junction bases left unmatched: 9. This CDR3 has 16 amino acids. The CDR3, as DNA: TGTGCCAGCAGCCGGGCCGGGACAGGGGGGTTCACTGAAGCTTTCTTT. As protein: CASSRAGTGGFTEAFF. The whole variable domain, filled in from reference TRBV7-6 and TRBJ1-1, reads GAGVSQSPRYKVTKRGQDVALRCDPISGHVSLYWYRQALGQGPEFLTYFNYEAQQDKSGLPNDRFSAERPEGSISTLTIQRTEQRDSAMYRCASSRAGTGGFTEAFFGQGTRLTVV.

This chain links TRBV27 with TRBJ1-5; D not certain. Germline V CDR1 and CDR2: MNHEY, SMNVEV (reference sequence). The CDR3 runs to 15 residues. V gave up 2 bases and J gave up 1 base, with 9 bases separating them. CDR3 nucleotide sequence: TGTGCCAGCAGTTTAGGCCGCGGCAGCAATCAGCCCCAGCATTTT. This gives the protein CASSLGRGSNQPQHF.

This clone was detected only once. This chain links TRBV27 with TRBJ2-7; D is uncertain. The CDR3 totals 13 residues. V was pared by 2 bases and J by 0 bases, with 5 bases between. Germline-derived CDR1 and CDR2 are MNHEY and SMNVEV (reference sequence). The CDR3 protein is CASSLASSYEQYF. CDR3 in DNA: TGTGCCAGCAGTTTAGCTAGCTCCTACGAGCAGTACTTC.